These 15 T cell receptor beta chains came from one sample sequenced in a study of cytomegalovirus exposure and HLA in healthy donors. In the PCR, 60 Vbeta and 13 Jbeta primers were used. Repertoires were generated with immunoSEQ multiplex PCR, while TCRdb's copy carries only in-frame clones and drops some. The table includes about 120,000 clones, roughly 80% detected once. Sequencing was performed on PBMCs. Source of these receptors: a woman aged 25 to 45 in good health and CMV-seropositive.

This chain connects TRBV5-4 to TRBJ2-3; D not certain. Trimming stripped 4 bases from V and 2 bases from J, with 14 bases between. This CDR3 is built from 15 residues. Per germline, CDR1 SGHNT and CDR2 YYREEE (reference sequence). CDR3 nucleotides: TGTGCCAGCAGCCTGGACGGAGTATACACAGATACGCAGTATTTT. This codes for CASSLDGVYTDTQYF.

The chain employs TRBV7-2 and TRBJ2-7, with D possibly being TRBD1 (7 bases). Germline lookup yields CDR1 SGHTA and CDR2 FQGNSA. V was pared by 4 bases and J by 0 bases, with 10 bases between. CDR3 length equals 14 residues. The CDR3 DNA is TGTGCCAGCAGCTCTCAGGGGGGCTCCTACGAGCAGTACTTC. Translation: CASSSQGGSYEQYF. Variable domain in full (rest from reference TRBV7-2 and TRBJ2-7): GAGVSQSPSNKVTEKGKDVELRCDPISGHTALYWYRQSLGQGLEFLIYFQGNSAPDKSGLPSDRFSAERTGGSVSTLTIQRTQQEDSAVYLCASSSQGGSYEQYFGPGTRLTVT.

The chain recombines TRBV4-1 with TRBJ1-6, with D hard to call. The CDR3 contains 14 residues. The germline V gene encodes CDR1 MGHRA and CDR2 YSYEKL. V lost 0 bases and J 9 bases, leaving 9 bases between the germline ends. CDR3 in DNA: TGCGCCAGCAGCCAAGATCGACGCGGTTCACCCCTCCACTTT. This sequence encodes CASSQDRRGSPLHF.

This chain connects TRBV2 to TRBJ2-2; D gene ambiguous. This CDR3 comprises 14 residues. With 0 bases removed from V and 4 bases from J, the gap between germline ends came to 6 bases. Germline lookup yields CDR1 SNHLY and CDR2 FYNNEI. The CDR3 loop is CASSEAGRTGELFF. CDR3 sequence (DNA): TGTGCCAGCAGTGAAGCCGGTCGCACCGGGGAGCTGTTTTTT.

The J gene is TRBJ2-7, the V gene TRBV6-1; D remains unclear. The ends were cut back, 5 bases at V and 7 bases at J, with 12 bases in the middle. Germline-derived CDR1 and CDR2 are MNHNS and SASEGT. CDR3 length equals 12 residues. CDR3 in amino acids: CASSRVAWEQYF. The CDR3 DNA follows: TGTGCCAGCAGTCGTGTGGCTTGGGAGCAGTACTTC.

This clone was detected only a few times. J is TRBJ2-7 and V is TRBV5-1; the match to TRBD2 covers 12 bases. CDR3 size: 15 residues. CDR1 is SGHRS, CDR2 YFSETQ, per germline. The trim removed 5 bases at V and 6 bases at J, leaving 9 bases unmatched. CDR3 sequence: CASRPEASGGAEQYF. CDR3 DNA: TGCGCCAGCAGACCTGAGGCTAGCGGGGGGGCCGAGCAGTACTTC. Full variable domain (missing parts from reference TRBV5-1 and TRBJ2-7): KAGVTQTPRYLIKTRGQQVTLSCSPISGHRSVSWYQQTPGQGLQFLFEYFSETQRNKGNFPGRFSGRQFSNSRSEMNVSTLELGDSALYLCASRPEASGGAEQYFGPGTRLTVT.

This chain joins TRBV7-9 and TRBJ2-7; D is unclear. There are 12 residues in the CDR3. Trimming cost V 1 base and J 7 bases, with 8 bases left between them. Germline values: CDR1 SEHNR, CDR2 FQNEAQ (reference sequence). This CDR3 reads CASSLVPGEQYF. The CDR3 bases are TGTGCCAGCAGCTTAGTCCCCGGGGAGCAGTACTTC.

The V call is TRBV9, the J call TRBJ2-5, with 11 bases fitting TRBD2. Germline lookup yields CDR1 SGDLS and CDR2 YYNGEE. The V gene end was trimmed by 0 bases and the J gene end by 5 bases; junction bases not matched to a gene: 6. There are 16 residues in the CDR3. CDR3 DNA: TGTGCCAGCAGCGTAGGGCTAGCGGGGGGTAGGGAGACCCAGTACTTC. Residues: CASSVGLAGGRETQYF.

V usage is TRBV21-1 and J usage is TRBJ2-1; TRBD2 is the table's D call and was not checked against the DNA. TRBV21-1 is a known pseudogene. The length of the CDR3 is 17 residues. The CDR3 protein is CASSKAYKRGGYNEQFF. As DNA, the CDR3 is TGTGCCAGCAGCAAAGCATACAAGCGGGGGGGCTACAATGAGCAGTTCTTC.

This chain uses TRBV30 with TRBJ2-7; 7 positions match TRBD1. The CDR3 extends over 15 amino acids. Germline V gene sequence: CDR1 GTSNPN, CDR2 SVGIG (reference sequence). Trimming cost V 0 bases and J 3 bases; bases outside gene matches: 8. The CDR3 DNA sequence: TGTGCCTGGAGTGTGTACAGGGGTCTCGTCTACGAGCAGTACTTC. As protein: CAWSVYRGLVYEQYF.

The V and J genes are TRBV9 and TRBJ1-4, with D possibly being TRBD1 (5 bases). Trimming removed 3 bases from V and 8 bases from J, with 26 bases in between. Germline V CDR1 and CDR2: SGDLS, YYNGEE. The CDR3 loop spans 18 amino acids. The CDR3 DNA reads TGTGCCAGCAGCGCCTCTCCCGGGGGGATTCTCGGTCGAGAAAAACTGTTTTTT. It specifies CASSASPGGILGREKLFF.

The CDR3 reads CASSQGQGTSGANVLTF. Here the CDR3 DNA reads TGTGCCAGCAGCCAAGGACAGGGAACCTCTGGGGCCAACGTCCTGACTTTC. The rearrangement links TRBV4-2 to TRBJ2-6; TRBD1 matches at 7 bases. Germline assignment: CDR1 LGHNA and CDR2 YNFKEQ. The V segment lost 1 base and the J segment 0 bases; nucleotides outside the gene matches: 3. CDR3 length: 17 amino acids.

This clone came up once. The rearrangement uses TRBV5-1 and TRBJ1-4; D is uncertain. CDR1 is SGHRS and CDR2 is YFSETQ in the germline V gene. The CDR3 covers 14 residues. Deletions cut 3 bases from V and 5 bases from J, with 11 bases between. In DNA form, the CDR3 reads TGCGCCAGCAGCTACAAACAGCCCAATGAAAAACTGTTTTTT. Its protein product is CASSYKQPNEKLFF.

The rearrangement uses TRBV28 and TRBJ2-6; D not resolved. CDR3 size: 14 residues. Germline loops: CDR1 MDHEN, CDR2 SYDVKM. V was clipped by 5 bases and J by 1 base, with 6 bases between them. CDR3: CASSLPSGANVLTF. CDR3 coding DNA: TGTGCCAGCAGTCTTCCTTCTGGGGCCAACGTCCTGACTTTC.

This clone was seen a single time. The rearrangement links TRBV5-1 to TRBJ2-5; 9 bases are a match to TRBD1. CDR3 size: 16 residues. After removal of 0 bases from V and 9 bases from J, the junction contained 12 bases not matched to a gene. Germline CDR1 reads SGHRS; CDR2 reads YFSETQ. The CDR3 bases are TGCGCCAGCAGCTTGGTGATCGGGACAGGGCCCGAGGCCCAGTACTTC. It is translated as CASSLVIGTGPEAQYF.